The 9 T cell receptor beta chains below come from one sample, sequenced in a study of monozygotic twins with cystic fibrosis. Generated by immunoSEQ multiplex PCR, the TCRdb table keeps only in-frame clones and is missing some. The repertoire holds about 29,000 clones, with approximately 80% as singletons. What was sequenced was blood. The receptors here all came from a girl aged 2 to 10 with cystic fibrosis.

V and J are TRBV29-1 and TRBJ1-3, with D possibly matching TRBD1 (6 bases). The germline V and J ends were trimmed by 6 bases and 4 bases, with 10 bases remaining between them. The germline V gene encodes CDR1 SQVTM and CDR2 ANQGSEA. The CDR3 sequence is 12 residues long. The CDR3 sequence: CSVETGGNTIYF. The CDR3 DNA sequence: TGCAGCGTGGAAACAGGGGGAAACACCATATATTTT.

This chain joins TRBV5-1 and TRBJ2-1; 7 bases are a match to TRBD2. Germline lookup yields CDR1 SGHRS and CDR2 YFSETQ. CDR3 size: 17 residues. J gave up 5 bases and V 0 bases, and 11 bases lay outside the gene matches. CDR3 DNA: TGCGCCAGCAGCTTGGCCATGGCGGGAGTCGTCCACAATGAGCAGTTCTTC. Protein sequence: CASSLAMAGVVHNEQFF.

The rearrangement joins TRBV7-8 to TRBJ2-5, with D possibly TRBD2 on 6 matching bases. Trimming took off 4 bases at V and 5 bases at J, with 20 bases between the two ends. The CDR3 loop spans 16 amino acids. Looked up from germline, CDR1 is SGHVS and CDR2 is FQNEAQ. The CDR3 region has the DNA TGTGCCAGCAGCTCCTCCCTTGGGACTCAAACGGAGACCCAGTACTTC. Amino acid sequence: CASSSSLGTQTETQYF.

V and J are TRBV15 and TRBJ1-1, with 7 bases matching TRBD1. Germline CDR1 reads LNHNV; CDR2 reads YYDKDF (reference sequence). J was trimmed by 2 bases and V by 5 bases; bases with no gene match: 8. The CDR3 runs 15 residues. The CDR3 nucleotides read TGTGCCACCAGCGCGACAGGGAACGCTAACACTGAAGCTTTCTTT. Protein: CATSATGNANTEAFF.

V and J are TRBV10-2 and TRBJ1-1; D gene unclear. This CDR3 has 11 residues. Per germline, CDR1 WSHSY and CDR2 SAAADI. The V end was cut by 3 bases, the J end by 3 bases, with 2 bases between. The DNA of the CDR3 is TGCGCCAGCAGTGACCACACTGAAGCTTTCTTT. Encoded protein: CASSDHTEAFF.

This chain uses TRBV29-1 with TRBJ1-1, with 7 bases fitting TRBD1. The ends lost 7 bases at V and 6 bases at J; junction bases unmatched: 5. CDR1 and CDR2 (germline): SQVTM, ANQGSEA. The CDR3 sequence is 11 residues long. The CDR3 coding sequence is TGCAGCGCACAGGGGAGCGCTGAAGCTTTCTTT. This encodes CSAQGSAEAFF. The complete variable domain, with remaining parts taken from reference TRBV29-1 and TRBJ1-1, reads SAVISQKPSRDICQRGTSLTIQCQVDSQVTMMFWYRQQPGQSLTLIATANQGSEATYESGFVIDKFPISRPNLTFSTLTVSNMSPEDSSIYLCSAQGSAEAFFGQGTRLTVV.

The rearrangement links TRBV6-5 to TRBJ2-7; 9 bases line up with TRBD1. With 2 bases clipped from V and 4 bases from J, the junction kept 6 bases outside the gene matches. The CDR3 covers 15 residues. Germline assignment: CDR1 MNHEY and CDR2 SVGAGI. CDR3 sequence: CASSYAGTGQYEQYF. CDR3 sequence (DNA): TGTGCCAGCAGTTACGCCGGGACAGGGCAGTACGAGCAGTACTTC.

The chain employs TRBV10-1 and TRBJ1-2; TRBD1 is a possible D gene (5 bases). The ends were cut back, 6 bases at V and 2 bases at J, with 10 bases in the middle. The CDR3 is made up of 13 amino acids. Looked up from germline, CDR1 is WNHNN and CDR2 is SYGVQD (reference sequence). CDR3 sequence (DNA): TGCGCCAGCAGCGCTGACAGCAACTATGGCTACACCTTC. It is translated as CASSADSNYGYTF.

Of note for this clone: Because the CDR3's place on the DNA is in doubt, the DNA is left out and the CDR3 is given as listed by TCRdb. This sequence joins TRBV19 and TRBJ1-5. CDR1 LNHDA and CDR2 SQIVND come from the germline V gene (reference sequence). Including both end residues, the CDR3 is 11 amino acids long. This CDR3 reads CASSIDLRQHF.